This T cell receptor beta chain is drawn from a study of blood T cell repertoires in COVID-19. Profiled with immunoSEQ multiplex PCR; TCRdb holds only in-frame clones, not every one. The table has over 130,000 clones, roughly 80% seen once. From germline, CDR1 is MGHRA and CDR2 YSYEKL. The CDR3 covers 16 residues. With V trimmed by 4 bases and J by 7 bases, 10 bases remained unmatched. This chain joins TRBV4-1 and TRBJ1-6; the match to TRBD1 covers 7 bases. This receptor was taken from a man over 45 with acute or convalescent COVID-19. Sequenced: peripheral blood. CDR3 DNA: TGCGCCAGCAGCCTGTTCTTTGGGACAGAAAATTCACCCCTCCACTTT. Amino acid sequence: CASSLFFGTENSPLHF.